The 10 T cell receptor beta chains below all came from one sample that was sequenced in a study of T cells after yellow fever vaccination. TCRdb itself ran the 5' RACE reads through MiXCR, one entry per CDR3 protein. Among around 310,000 distinct CDR3 sequences listed, 7.5% to 9% were seen once. This specimen consisted of PBMCs, obtained on the day of the first yellow fever vaccination. Receptors were obtained from a man aged 18-30 years who received the YFV17D yellow fever vaccine.

V usage is TRBV5-6 and J usage is TRBJ2-1; TRBD2 matches at 9 bases. The V gene end was trimmed by 7 bases and the J gene end by 6 bases; junction bases not matched to a gene: 17. The CDR3 has 17 residues. Germline V gene sequence: CDR1 SGHDT, CDR2 YYEEEE. The chain's CDR3 is CASRRLVAGAIFNEQFF. The CDR3 DNA follows: TGTGCCAGCCGACGACTTGTAGCGGGGGCCATATTCAATGAGCAGTTCTTC.

This clonotype came up many times. The CDR3 sequence: CASSLGQTTDTQYF. CDR3 DNA sequence: TGCGCCAGCAGCTTGGGTCAGACCACAGATACGCAGTATTTT. The rearrangement uses TRBV5-1 and TRBJ2-3, with unresolved D. There are 14 residues in the CDR3. Germline V gene lookup returns CDR1 SGHRS and CDR2 YFSETQ. Between the trimmed V and J ends, which lost 0 bases and 2 bases, there was a span of 7 bases.

This rearrangement joins TRBV10-3 to TRBJ1-6; TRBD1 is a possible D gene (5 bases). CDR1 and CDR2 (germline): ENHRY, SYGVKD. The CDR3 covers 14 residues. The V end was cut by 4 bases, the J end by 7 bases, with 11 bases between. The CDR3 protein is CAISAKGLNSPLHF. The CDR3 DNA follows: TGTGCCATCAGTGCTAAGGGGTTGAATTCACCCCTCCACTTT.

V gene TRBV20-1 combines with J gene TRBJ2-7; D is uncertain. Germline loops: CDR1 DFQATT, CDR2 SNEGSKA (reference sequence). CDR3 length: 11 amino acids. V lost 3 bases to trimming and J lost 2 bases, with 5 bases between them. CDR3 nucleotides: TGCAGTGCTAGGCTCACCTACGAGCAGTACTTC. It is translated as CSARLTYEQYF.

This clonotype turned up a few times. The CDR3 is CASSLGTGALNQPQHF. The CDR3 DNA sequence: TGTGCCAGCAGCTTAGGGACCGGGGCCTTGAATCAGCCCCAGCATTTT. The chain couples TRBV7-2 to TRBJ1-5; possible D gene TRBD1, 5 bases. Between the trimmed V and J ends, which lost 1 base and 4 bases, there was a span of 14 bases. Germline-derived CDR1 and CDR2 are SGHTA and FQGNSA. This CDR3 has 16 residues.

This rearrangement joins TRBV5-1 to TRBJ2-7; TRBD1 matches 9 bases. CDR1 is SGHRS and CDR2 is YFSETQ in the germline V gene. J gave up 5 bases and V 0 bases, and 15 bases lay outside the gene matches. CDR3 size: 18 residues. The CDR3 DNA reads as TGCGCCAGCAGCTTGGTGCCGGGTGGGGACAGGGTGCCCCACGAGCAGTACTTC. Amino acids: CASSLVPGGDRVPHEQYF.

This clonotype turned up a few times. The J gene is TRBJ2-1, the V gene TRBV4-1; TRBD2 agrees at 8 bases. CDR1 MGHRA and CDR2 YSYEKL come from the germline V gene. J was trimmed by 2 bases and V by 0 bases; bases with no gene match: 9. The CDR3 is 18 residues long. The CDR3 DNA sequence: TGCGCCAGCAGCCAAGAAAGGGGCTTGCGGGGGGCCTACAATGAGCAGTTCTTC. Amino acids: CASSQERGLRGAYNEQFF.

This clonotype was observed a handful of times. The CDR3 region is CASSLVSGNYGYTF. The CDR3 DNA reads as TGCGCCAGCAGCTTGGTTTCAGGGAACTATGGCTACACCTTC. V and J are TRBV5-1 and TRBJ1-2; D possibly corresponds to TRBD1 (5 bases). Germline-derived CDR1 and CDR2 are SGHRS and YFSETQ. The length of the CDR3 is 14 residues. The V end was cut by 0 bases, the J end by 2 bases, with 8 bases between.

The chain's CDR3 is CASSSGPGPDTQYF. The CDR3 nucleotides read TGTGCCAGCAGCTCGGGGCCGGGGCCAGATACGCAGTATTTT. V and J are TRBV7-2 and TRBJ2-3; D possibly uses TRBD1 or TRBD2 (5 bases each). Germline CDR1 SGHTA, CDR2 FQGNSA. Between the trimmed V and J ends, which lost 4 bases and 4 bases, there was a span of 12 bases. The CDR3 loop spans 14 amino acids.

At least ten counts were recorded for this clonotype. The chain is built from TRBV11-3 and TRBJ2-1; 7 positions match TRBD1. The CDR3 spans 13 residues. Trimming at V came to 4 bases and at J to 7 bases, leaving 4 bases not matched to a gene. CDR1 is SGHNT, CDR2 YENEEA, per germline. CDR3 residues: CASSSRQGNEQFF. Written as DNA, the CDR3 is TGTGCCAGCAGCTCTCGACAGGGTAATGAGCAGTTCTTC.